Below are 31 T cell receptor beta chains sequenced from a single sample in a study of T cell responses to AZD1222 COVID-19 vaccine listed by TCRdb under 2021. Receptor amplification or capture employed the immunoSEQ multiplex PCR assay. The table was pulled from immuneACCESS by TCRdb, which kept in-frame rearrangements only. Such tables lose some clones; where checked, under half of the loss comes from unresolved V genes, and the rest has no known cause. This sample has fewer than 200,000 clones in its table, and roughly nine tenths of those were observed once. The leading ten clones occupy approximately 1.8% of the sample. According to the study, the label for this sample's time point signals: baseline before first vaccination. Source: peripheral blood, taken on day 0 of AZD1222 vaccination. The receptors were sampled from an adult in good health.

This chain uses TRBV7-9 with TRBJ1-1; D is uncertain. Germline-derived CDR1 and CDR2 are SEHNR and FQNEAQ (reference sequence). This CDR3 region has 12 residues. The ends were cut back, 1 base at V and 7 bases at J, with 7 bases in the middle. The CDR3 region has the DNA TGTGCCAGCAGCTTAGTTACAGTTGAAGCTTTCTTT. Its protein product is CASSLVTVEAFF.

For this clone: This sample also contains other DNA sequences that code for the same CDR3. The genes are TRBV19 and TRBJ1-5; no definite D call. The CDR3 is 13 amino acids. CDR1 and CDR2 (germline): LNHDA, SQIVND (reference sequence). The V end was cut by 1 base, the J end by 4 bases, with 5 bases between. The CDR3 is CASSIVGNQPQHF. The CDR3 coding sequence is TGTGCCAGTAGTATAGTTGGGAATCAGCCCCAGCATTTT. The complete variable domain, with remaining parts taken from reference TRBV19 and TRBJ1-5, reads DGGITQSPKYLFRKEGQNVTLSCEQNLNHDAMYWYRQDPGQGLRLIYYSQIVNDFQKGDIAEGYSVSREKKESFPLTVTSAQKNPTAFYLCASSIVGNQPQHFGDGTRLSIL.

This chain joins TRBV7-3 and TRBJ2-5; D may be TRBD2 (6 bases). The CDR3 runs 15 residues. Germline V gene data show CDR1 as SGHTA and CDR2 as FQGTGA. V lost 4 bases and J lost 5, with 17 bases in between. The CDR3, as DNA: TGTGCCAGCAGCTCTCGAGGAGGGAGAGGGGAGACCCAGTACTTC. Translating gives CASSSRGGRGETQYF.

V usage is TRBV12-5 and J usage is TRBJ1-4, with D possibly matching TRBD1 (5 bases). The CDR3 length is 19 residues. The germline V gene has CDR1 LGHNT and CDR2 FRNRAP. Between the trimmed V and J ends, which lost 2 bases and 0 bases, there was a span of 19 bases. The CDR3 loop reads CASGLSPPGRIATNEKLFF. The CDR3 nucleotides are TGTGCTAGTGGTTTGTCCCCCCCGGGACGGATAGCAACTAATGAAAAACTGTTTTTT.

The gene calls are TRBV4-2 and TRBJ2-2; possible D gene TRBD2, 7 bases. V lost 0 bases and J lost 9, with 17 bases in between. Germline-derived CDR1 and CDR2 are LGHNA and YNFKEQ. This CDR3 comprises 16 residues. The chain's CDR3 is CASSQDGGGGLRELFF. CDR3 sequence (DNA): TGTGCCAGCAGCCAAGATGGGGGAGGGGGATTGAGGGAGCTGTTTTTT.

The J gene is TRBJ1-1, the V gene TRBV27; 9 nucleotides match TRBD1. V lost 4 bases to trimming and J lost 4 bases; unmatched junction nucleotides: 4. The CDR3 spans 14 residues. The germline V gene encodes CDR1 MNHEY and CDR2 SMNVEV (reference sequence). CDR3 coding DNA: TGTGCCAGCAGTTCGGGACAGGGAGGCACTGAAGCTTTCTTT. Its protein product is CASSSGQGGTEAFF.

The chain employs TRBV4-1 and TRBJ2-7; D is possibly TRBD2 (8 bases). The germline V gene encodes CDR1 MGHRA and CDR2 YSYEKL. The CDR3 has 16 residues. V shed 0 bases and J shed 3 bases, with 15 bases lying between them. CDR3 residues: CASSQDLAGQYYEQYF. CDR3 sequence (DNA): TGCGCCAGCAGCCAAGATTTAGCGGGACAGTACTACGAGCAGTACTTC.

This rearrangement joins TRBV3-1 (or the pseudogene TRBV3-2) to TRBJ1-2; D remains ambiguous. Looked up from germline, CDR1 is LGHDT and CDR2 is YNNKEL (reference sequence). Between the trimmed V and J ends, which lost 2 bases and 1 base, there was a span of 11 bases. The length of the CDR3 is 15 residues. CDR3 region: CASSQSWIDNYGYTF. CDR3 in DNA: TGTGCCAGCAGCCAATCTTGGATAGATAACTATGGCTACACCTTC.

The CDR3 nucleotides are TGTGCCTGGAAACAGGGTAGCTCCTACAATGAGCAGTTCTTC. Its protein product is CAWKQGSSYNEQFF. The genes are TRBV30 and TRBJ2-1; D might be TRBD1 (6 bases). Germline V gene sequence: CDR1 GTSNPN, CDR2 SVGIG (reference sequence). Trimming took 4 bases from V and 0 from J, leaving 10 bases between them. The CDR3 has 14 amino acids.

The chain carries TRBV28 and TRBJ1-2; the match to TRBD1 covers 11 bases. This CDR3 contains 17 residues. The germline gives CDR1 MDHEN, CDR2 SYDVKM. The J segment lost 3 bases and the V segment lost 3 bases, leaving 9 bases of the junction unmatched. The CDR3 sequence: CASSFSGTGGDHYGYTF. CDR3 DNA: TGTGCCAGCAGTTTCTCCGGGACAGGGGGAGACCACTATGGCTACACCTTC.

This chain joins TRBV7-9 and TRBJ1-2; 7 positions match TRBD1. The V gene's germline CDR1 is SEHNR and CDR2 FQNEAQ (reference sequence). With 3 bases clipped from V and 0 bases from J, the junction kept 7 bases outside the gene matches. CDR3 length equals 16 residues. In DNA, the CDR3 is TGTGCCAGCAGCTTCGGGACAGCTTTCACTAACTATGGCTACACCTTC. Translating gives CASSFGTAFTNYGYTF.

The V gene is TRBV7-2, the J gene TRBJ1-5; D unclear. Per germline, CDR1 SGHTA and CDR2 FQGNSA. V lost 0 bases to trimming and J lost 0 bases, with 15 bases between them. This CDR3 has 18 amino acids. DNA of the CDR3: TGTGCCAGCAGCTTAGCGGCGTCCGCCCCATATAGCAATCAGCCCCAGCATTTT. Amino acid sequence: CASSLAASAPYSNQPQHF.

This chain links TRBV6-4 with TRBJ1-2; D may be TRBD1 (6 bases). The CDR3 consists of 14 residues. The ends were cut back, 1 base at V and 2 bases at J, with 8 bases in the middle. The germline V gene has CDR1 MRHNA and CDR2 SNTAGT. CDR3: CASSDLGGNYGYTF. The DNA for the CDR3 is TGTGCCAGCAGTGACTTAGGGGGAAACTATGGCTACACCTTC.

This chain uses TRBV5-4 with TRBJ1-2; 9 nucleotides agree with TRBD1. Unmatched junction bases numbered 7, after V lost 4 bases and J lost 3 bases. The germline gives CDR1 SGHNT, CDR2 YYREEE (reference sequence). This CDR3 region has 15 residues. The CDR3 is CASSQSGTGHYGYTF. Here the CDR3 DNA reads TGTGCCAGCAGCCAGTCCGGGACAGGGCACTATGGCTACACCTTC.

J is TRBJ2-7 and V is TRBV10-3, with 7 bases aligning to TRBD2. CDR1 is ENHRY, CDR2 SYGVKD, per germline. Trimming at V came to 6 bases and at J to 6 bases, leaving 2 bases not matched to a gene. The CDR3 extends over 11 amino acids. CDR3 residues: CAISGGSEQYF. CDR3 nucleotides: TGTGCCATCAGCGGGGGGTCCGAGCAGTACTTC.

This clone was found once. The chain links TRBV6-1 to TRBJ2-3; 9 bases map to TRBD2. Germline CDR1 and CDR2: MNHNS and SASEGT. The CDR3 covers 15 residues. The V gene end was trimmed by 2 bases and the J gene end by 6 bases; junction bases not matched to a gene: 6. The CDR3 DNA is TGTGCCAGCAGTGAAACCCTAGCGGGATATGATACGCAGTATTTT. This translates into CASSETLAGYDTQYF.

The CDR3, as DNA: TGCGCCAGCAGCCAAGTAGGCCTAGCGGGATCCAATGAGCAGTTCTTC. Amino acids: CASSQVGLAGSNEQFF. The chain combines TRBV4-1 with TRBJ2-1; 9 nucleotides agree with TRBD2. CDR1 and CDR2 (germline): MGHRA, YSYEKL. Trimming took 1 base from V and 6 from J; bases not matched to a gene: 7. The CDR3 extends over 16 amino acids.

This clone was detected only once. V usage is TRBV28 and J usage is TRBJ1-6; 9 positions match TRBD1. There are 17 residues in the CDR3. With 6 bases clipped from V and 7 bases from J, the junction kept 13 bases outside the gene matches. Germline V gene sequence: CDR1 MDHEN, CDR2 SYDVKM. For the CDR3, the DNA is TGTGCCAGCAGCCCAACAGGGGGCAATTTCGGGAATTCACCCCTCCACTTT. Translation gives CASSPTGGNFGNSPLHF.

The rearrangement links TRBV15 to TRBJ2-1, with 7 bases matching TRBD2. The CDR3 runs to 15 residues. The trim removed 0 bases at V and 16 bases at J, leaving 15 bases unmatched. CDR1 is LNHNV and CDR2 is YYDKDF in the germline V gene (reference sequence). The CDR3 coding sequence is TGTGCCACCAGCAGAGAGTTACAGCGACTAGCCGTTCTTTTCTTC. Encoded protein: CATSRELQRLAVLFF.

The V gene is TRBV4-2, the J gene TRBJ2-2; perhaps TRBD2 as D (6 bases). The CDR3 length is 16 residues. Trimming removed 3 bases at V and 8 bases at J, with 19 bases between. From germline, CDR1 is LGHNA and CDR2 YNFKEQ. The CDR3 protein is CASSQVSGLPVGELFF. The DNA of the CDR3 is TGTGCCAGCAGCCAGGTGTCGGGACTCCCGGTAGGGGAGCTGTTTTTT.

The J gene is TRBJ1-1, the V gene TRBV18; D is possibly TRBD1 (6 bases). V shed 3 bases and J shed 2 bases, with 13 bases lying between them. The CDR3 has 15 residues. Germline CDR1 and CDR2: KGHSH and LQKENI. CDR3 protein: CASSPSRGDNTEAFF. CDR3 DNA: TGTGCCAGCTCACCCTCCAGGGGCGATAACACTGAAGCTTTCTTT.

The gene calls are TRBV28 and TRBJ1-4; D gene uncertain. The V end was cut by 4 bases, the J end by 6 bases, with 6 bases between. Germline CDR1 MDHEN, CDR2 SYDVKM. The CDR3 has 12 amino acids. The DNA of the CDR3 is TGTGCCAGCAGTTCATCATATGAAAAACTGTTTTTT. It codes for CASSSSYEKLFF.

The chain links TRBV6-5 to TRBJ1-6; 8 bases line up with TRBD1. The V segment lost 2 bases and the J segment 7 bases; nucleotides outside the gene matches: 7. CDR3 length: 16 amino acids. Per the germline V gene, CDR1 is MNHEY and CDR2 is SVGAGI. CDR3 region: CASSYDRGVVNSPLHF. Written as DNA, the CDR3 is TGTGCCAGCAGTTACGACAGGGGCGTTGTGAATTCACCCCTCCACTTT.

The J gene is TRBJ2-3, the V gene TRBV7-3; D is perhaps TRBD1 (6 bases). Germline lookup yields CDR1 SGHTA and CDR2 FQGTGA. Deletions cut 1 base from V and 4 bases from J, with 12 bases between. CDR3 length: 15 amino acids. The CDR3 reads CASSLKSGAADTQYF. CDR3 nucleotides: TGTGCCAGCAGCTTAAAGTCAGGGGCGGCAGATACGCAGTATTTT.

The gene calls are TRBV7-8 and TRBJ2-1; D might be TRBD2 (6 bases). The CDR3 runs to 16 residues. V was pared by 0 bases and J by 5 bases, with 14 bases between. The germline CDR1 and CDR2 sequences are SGHVS and FQNEAQ. The CDR3 spells CASSLARSGVNNEQFF. CDR3 DNA: TGTGCCAGCAGCTTAGCGCGTTCGGGGGTCAACAATGAGCAGTTCTTC.

This clone showed up just once. The chain couples TRBV19 to TRBJ2-7; D may correspond to TRBD1 or TRBD2 (5 bases each). Trimming removed 7 bases at V and 2 bases at J, with 15 bases between. CDR1 is LNHDA, CDR2 SQIVND, per germline (reference sequence). This CDR3 spans 14 amino acids. CDR3 sequence (DNA): TGTGCCAGTACCCCCCAGCTGGGGGCCTACGAGCAGTACTTC. Its translation is CASTPQLGAYEQYF.

The chain has TRBV24-1 and TRBJ2-5, with TRBD1 matching over 8 bases. V gave up 0 bases and J gave up 4 bases; unmatched junction bases: 9. Germline CDR1 and CDR2: KGHDR and SFDVKD. The CDR3 has 17 amino acids. CDR3 bases: TGTGCCACCAGTGATTTGCAAGGACAGGGAGTTCGAGAGACCCAGTACTTC. The encoded protein is CATSDLQGQGVRETQYF.

The chain uses TRBV28 and TRBJ2-1, with D perhaps TRBD2 (6 bases). CDR1 MDHEN and CDR2 SYDVKM come from the germline V gene. The CDR3 consists of 15 residues. Trimming cost V 5 bases and J 3 bases, with 14 bases left between them. The CDR3 nucleotides are TGTGCCAGCAGTCAGCATTTCGGGGGCTACAATGAGCAGTTCTTC. Protein product: CASSQHFGGYNEQFF.

The J gene is TRBJ1-1, the V gene TRBV6-5; no clear D gene. The CDR3 has 16 residues. Between the trimmed V and J ends, which lost 0 bases and 4 bases, there was a span of 15 bases. From germline, CDR1 is MNHEY and CDR2 SVGAGI. The CDR3 DNA follows: TGTGCCAGCAGTTACTCGAGGTTCCACCGCCCCACTGAAGCTTTCTTT. The encoded protein is CASSYSRFHRPTEAFF.

The chain joins TRBV28 to TRBJ2-3, with 9 bases fitting TRBD2. Trimming took 6 bases from V and 6 from J; bases not matched to a gene: 10. The CDR3 spans 15 residues. Germline lookup yields CDR1 MDHEN and CDR2 SYDVKM. The CDR3 region has the DNA TGTGCCAGCAGGCTTACTAGCGGGCCGCTGGATACGCAGTATTTT. It translates to CASRLTSGPLDTQYF.

The rearrangement links TRBV28 to TRBJ1-5; perhaps TRBD1 as D (6 bases). V was trimmed by 10 bases and J by 5 bases, leaving 12 bases between them. The CDR3 is 12 residues long. Germline V lookup: CDR1 MDHEN, CDR2 SYDVKM. The CDR3 DNA reads TGTGCCACCGAGGGGGGAGATCAGCCCCAGCATTTT. Amino acids: CATEGGDQPQHF.